This TCR beta chain was profiled in a study of cytomegalovirus exposure and HLA in healthy donors. Study as a whole: Drawn from HLA-typed donors, roughly 87 million unique TCRs were held in an early data release.

Primers for the PCR totalled 60 Vbeta and 13 Jbeta. Assay used: immunoSEQ multiplex PCR; TCRdb lists only in-frame clones, some missing. This table holds some 180,000 clones, approximately 85% found once. On this clone itself: One junction end disagrees with the germline gene, perhaps due to a read error.

At the time of sampling, donors were nominally healthy, though unrecorded immune exposures were likely. Per germline, CDR1 SEHNR and CDR2 FQNEAQ (reference sequence). The CDR3 is made up of 12 amino acids. The chain employs TRBV7-9 and TRBJ1-4; no definite D call. The receptor's source is a woman aged 45-59 years in good health and CMV-seronegative. Specimen: PBMCs. CDR3: CSSSSVREKLFF. In DNA form, the CDR3 reads TGTTCCAGCAGCTCAGTGAGGGAAAAACTGTTTTTT.